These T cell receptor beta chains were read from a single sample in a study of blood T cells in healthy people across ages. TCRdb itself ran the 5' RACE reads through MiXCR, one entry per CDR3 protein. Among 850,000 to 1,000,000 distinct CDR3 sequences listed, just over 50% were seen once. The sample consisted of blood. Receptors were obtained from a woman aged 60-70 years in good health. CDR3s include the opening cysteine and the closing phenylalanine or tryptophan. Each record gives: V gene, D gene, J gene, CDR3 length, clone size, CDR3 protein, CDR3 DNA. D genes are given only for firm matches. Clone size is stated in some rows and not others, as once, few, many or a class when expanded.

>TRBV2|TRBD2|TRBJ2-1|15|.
CASSETSGSPDEQFF
TGTGCCAGCAGCGAGACTAGCGGGAGTCCGGATGAGCAGTTCTTC
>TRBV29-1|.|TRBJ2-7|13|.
CSVSHGTLYEQYF
TGCAGCGTAAGCCACGGGACACTCTACGAGCAGTACTTC
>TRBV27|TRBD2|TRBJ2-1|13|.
CASTRTSKDEQFF
TGTGCCAGCACGCGGACTAGCAAGGATGAGCAGTTCTTC
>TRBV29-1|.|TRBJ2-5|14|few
CSVEARDTQETQYF
TGCAGCGTTGAAGCAAGGGACACTCAAGAGACCCAGTACTTC
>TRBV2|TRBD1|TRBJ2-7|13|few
CASGGDRVREQYF
TGTGCCAGCGGGGGGGACAGGGTGCGCGAGCAGTACTTC
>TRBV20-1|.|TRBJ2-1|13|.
CGATHNEVSVQFF
TGCGGTGCTACCCACAACGAGGTTTCCGTGCAGTTCTTC
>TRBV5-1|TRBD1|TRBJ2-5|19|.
CASSQPFKRDRGSVETQYF
TGCGCCAGCAGCCAACCCTTTAAACGGGACAGGGGTTCTGTAGAGACCCAGTACTTC
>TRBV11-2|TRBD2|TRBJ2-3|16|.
CASSLAGGTKADTQYF
TGTGCCAGCAGCTTAGCAGGCGGGACTAAGGCAGATACGCAGTATTTT
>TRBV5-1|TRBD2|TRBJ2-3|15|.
CASSLAGGPLDTQYF
TGCGCCAGCAGCCTAGCGGGAGGGCCATTGGATACGCAGTATTTT
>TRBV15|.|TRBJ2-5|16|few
CATSRQGGEGVETQYF
TGTGCCACCTCCAGGCAGGGGGGCGAGGGTGTAGAGACCCAGTACTTC
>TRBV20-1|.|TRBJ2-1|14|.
CSVEGSMDYNEQFF
TGCAGTGTCGAAGGGAGTATGGATTATAATGAGCAGTTCTTC
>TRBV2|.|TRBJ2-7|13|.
CAGWAPGRNEQYF
TGTGCCGGCTGGGCACCCGGGCGGAACGAGCAGTACTTC
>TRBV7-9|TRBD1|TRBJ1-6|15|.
CASSWEGQGNSPLHF
TGTGCCAGCAGCTGGGAAGGACAGGGGAATTCACCCCTCCACTTT
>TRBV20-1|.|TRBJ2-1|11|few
CGTARYNEQFF
TGCGGGACTGCCCGATACAATGAGCAGTTCTTC
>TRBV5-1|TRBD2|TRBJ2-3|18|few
CASSLVPRTSGTSDTQYF
TGCGCCAGCAGCTTGGTTCCCCGGACTAGCGGGACATCAGATACGCAGTATTTT
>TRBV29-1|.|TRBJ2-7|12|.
CSVAQGTYEQYF
TGCAGCGTTGCCCAGGGGACTTACGAGCAGTACTTC
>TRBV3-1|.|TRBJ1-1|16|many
CASSKGVGTVNTEAFF
TGTGCCAGCAGCAAGGGGGTAGGGACGGTGAACACTGAAGCTTTCTTT
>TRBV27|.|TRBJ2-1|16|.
CASSTGLAFSYNEQFF
TGTGCCAGCAGCACAGGATTAGCGTTTTCCTACAATGAGCAGTTCTTC
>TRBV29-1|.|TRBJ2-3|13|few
CSVDSRSGDTQYF
TGCAGCGTTGATTCCCGGTCCGGGGATACGCAGTATTTT
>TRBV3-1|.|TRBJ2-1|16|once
CASSQDQGMTRNEQFF
TGTGCCAGCAGCCAAGATCAAGGTATGACGCGCAATGAGCAGTTCTTC
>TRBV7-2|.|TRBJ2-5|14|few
CASSRNRGRETQYF
TGTGCCAGCAGCCGTAATAGGGGCAGGGAGACCCAGTACTTC
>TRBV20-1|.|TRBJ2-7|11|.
CSARDQTRQYF
TGCAGTGCTAGGGACCAAACTAGGCAGTACTTC
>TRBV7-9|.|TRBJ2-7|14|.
CASSFPRARDEQYF
TGTGCCAGCAGCTTCCCCAGGGCCCGGGACGAGCAGTACTTC
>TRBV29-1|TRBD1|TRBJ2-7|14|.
CSVVQGQGTYEQYF
TGCAGCGTTGTGCAGGGACAGGGAACCTACGAGCAGTACTTC
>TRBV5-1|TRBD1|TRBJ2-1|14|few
CASSLSGGLDEQFF
TGCGCCAGCAGCTTGTCAGGGGGTTTGGATGAGCAGTTCTTC
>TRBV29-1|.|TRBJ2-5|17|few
CSAVWGKGGLEVETQYF
TGCAGCGCCGTATGGGGAAAGGGGGGTTTGGAGGTGGAGACCCAGTACTTC
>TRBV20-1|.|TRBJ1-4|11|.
CSARQSEKLFF
TGCAGTGCTAGGCAGTCGGAAAAACTGTTTTTT
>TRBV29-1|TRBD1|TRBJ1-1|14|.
CSARDRKMNTEAFF
TGCAGCGCGCGGGACAGAAAGATGAACACTGAAGCTTTCTTT
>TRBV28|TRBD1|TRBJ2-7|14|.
CASSWDRTSYEQYF
TGTGCCAGCAGCTGGGACAGGACCTCCTACGAGCAGTACTTC
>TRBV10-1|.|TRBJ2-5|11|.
CASGDLWEQYF
TGCGCCAGCGGTGATCTCTGGGAGCAGTACTTC
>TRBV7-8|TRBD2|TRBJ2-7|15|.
CASSSGLAGGGEQYF
TGTGCCAGCAGCTCGGGACTAGCGGGAGGAGGAGAGCAGTACTTC
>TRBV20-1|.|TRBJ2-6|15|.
CSASWARVGANVLTF
TGCAGTGCTAGCTGGGCCAGGGTCGGGGCCAACGTCCTGACTTTC
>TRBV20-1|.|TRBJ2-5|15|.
CSAPQARGQGETQYF
TGCAGTGCTCCCCAAGCGAGAGGGCAGGGGGAGACCCAGTACTTC
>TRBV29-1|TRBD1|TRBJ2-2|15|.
CSVVEQGAHTGELFF
TGCAGCGTTGTAGAACAGGGGGCGCACACCGGGGAGCTGTTTTTT
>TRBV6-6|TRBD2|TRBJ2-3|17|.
CASSRRLAGGATDTQYF
TGTGCCAGCAGTCGACGACTAGCGGGAGGTGCCACAGATACGCAGTATTTT
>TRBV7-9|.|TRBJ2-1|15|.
CASSLVRSPYKEQFF
TGTGCCAGCAGCTTAGTTCGATCCCCGTACAAGGAGCAGTTCTTC
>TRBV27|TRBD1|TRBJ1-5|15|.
CASSLSGQANQPQHF
TGTGCCAGCAGTTTATCGGGACAGGCGAATCAGCCCCAGCATTTT
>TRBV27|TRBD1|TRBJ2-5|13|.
CASRRSTGDEQYF
TGTGCCAGCAGAAGGTCAACAGGGGATGAGCAGTACTTC
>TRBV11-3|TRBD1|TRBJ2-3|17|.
CASSLDGTGARGDTQYF
TGTGCCAGCAGCTTAGATGGTACAGGGGCCAGGGGAGATACGCAGTATTTT
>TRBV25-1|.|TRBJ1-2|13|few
CASSDSGDYGYTF
TGTGCCAGCAGTGATTCGGGGGACTATGGCTACACCTTC
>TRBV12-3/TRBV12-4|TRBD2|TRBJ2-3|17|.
CASSLALTSGMTDTQYF
TGTGCCAGCAGTTTAGCGCTAACTAGCGGGATGACAGATACGCAGTATTTT
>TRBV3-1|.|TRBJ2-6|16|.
CASSRNGLSGANVLTF
TGTGCCAGCAGCCGAAACGGACTCTCTGGGGCCAACGTCCTGACTTTC
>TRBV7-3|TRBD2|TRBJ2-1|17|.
CASSPTGLAGSVHEQFF
TGTGCCAGCAGCCCGACCGGACTAGCGGGTTCTGTCCATGAGCAGTTCTTC
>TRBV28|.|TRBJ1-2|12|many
CATWGRNYGYTF
TGTGCCACCTGGGGGAGAAACTATGGCTACACCTTC
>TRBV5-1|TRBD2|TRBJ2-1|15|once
CASSLGTRDLGEQFF
TGCGCCAGCAGCTTAGGGACTAGAGATTTGGGTGAGCAGTTCTTC
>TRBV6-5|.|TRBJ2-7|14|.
CASRPLGKAYEQYF
TGTGCCAGCAGACCCCTAGGGAAAGCCTACGAGCAGTACTTC
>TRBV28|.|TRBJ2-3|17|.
CASSFPPMALSTDTQYF
TGTGCCAGCAGTTTCCCCCCGATGGCACTTAGCACAGATACGCAGTATTTT
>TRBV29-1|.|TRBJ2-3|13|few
CSVGKGGTDTQYF
TGCAGCGTTGGCAAAGGCGGCACAGATACGCAGTATTTT
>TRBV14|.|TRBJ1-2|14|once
CASSQVGGDYGYTF
TGTGCCAGCAGCCAAGTCGGGGGGGACTATGGCTACACCTTC
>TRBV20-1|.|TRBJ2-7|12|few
CSARGVTYEQYF
TGCAGTGCTAGAGGGGTAACCTACGAGCAGTACTTC
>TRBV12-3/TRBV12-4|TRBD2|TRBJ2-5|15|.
CASSGSGIRFNEQYF
TGTGCCAGCAGTGGGAGCGGGATAAGATTCAATGAGCAGTACTTC
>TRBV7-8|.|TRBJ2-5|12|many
CASSSLEGTQYF
TGTGCCAGCAGCTCCCTCGAGGGGACCCAGTACTTC
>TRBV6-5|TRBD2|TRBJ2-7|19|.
CASSYRGVRPSGKYYEQYF
TGTGCCAGCAGTTACAGGGGGGTGCGCCCTAGCGGGAAATACTACGAGCAGTACTTC